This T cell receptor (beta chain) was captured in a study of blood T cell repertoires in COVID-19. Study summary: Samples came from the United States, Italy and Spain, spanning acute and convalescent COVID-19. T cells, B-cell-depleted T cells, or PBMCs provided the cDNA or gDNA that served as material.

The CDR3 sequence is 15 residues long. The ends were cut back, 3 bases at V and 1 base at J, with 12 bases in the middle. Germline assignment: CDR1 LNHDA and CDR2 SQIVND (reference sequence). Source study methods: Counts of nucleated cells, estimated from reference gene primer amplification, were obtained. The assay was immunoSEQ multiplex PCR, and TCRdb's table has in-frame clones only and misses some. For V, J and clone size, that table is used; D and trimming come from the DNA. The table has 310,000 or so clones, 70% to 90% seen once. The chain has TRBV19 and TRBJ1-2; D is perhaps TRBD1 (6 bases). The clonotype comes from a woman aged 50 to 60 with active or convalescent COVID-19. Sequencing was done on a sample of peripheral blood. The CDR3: CASSIKGGFNYGYTF. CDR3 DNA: TGTGCCAGTAGTATTAAGGGGGGGTTTAACTATGGCTACACCTTC.